The rows below give T cell receptor beta chains drawn from one sample of a study of blood T cells in healthy people across ages. A single record per CDR3 protein comes from TCRdb applying MiXCR to the 5' RACE reads. The table has about 1.8 million distinct CDR3 sequences, less than 50% seen once. The sample taken for sequencing was blood. The source is a woman between 40 and 55 years old in good health. Each CDR3 is given with its conserved first and last residue. The order of the fields is V gene, D gene, clone size, J gene, CDR3 protein, CDR3 DNA. D genes are given only for firm matches. Clone size appears in some rows only: once, few, many, or a class for an expanded clone.

v_gene: TRBV6-2/TRBV6-3; d_gene: .; abundance: .; j_gene: TRBJ2-1; CDR3aa: CAISEWNQDEQFF; CDR3nt: TGTGCCATCTCCGAATGGAATCAGGATGAGCAGTTCTTC
v_gene: TRBV14; d_gene: .; abundance: .; j_gene: TRBJ2-3; CDR3aa: CASSPKGLATDTQYF; CDR3nt: TGTGCCAGCAGCCCCAAAGGGCTAGCAACAGATACGCAGTATTTT
v_gene: TRBV9; d_gene: .; abundance: few; j_gene: TRBJ2-1; CDR3aa: CASSVGINEQFF; CDR3nt: TGTGCCAGCAGCGTAGGTATCAATGAGCAGTTCTTC
v_gene: TRBV12-3/TRBV12-4; d_gene: .; abundance: few; j_gene: TRBJ2-3; CDR3aa: CASSETGPSTDTQYF; CDR3nt: TGTGCCAGCAGTGAGACGGGGCCGAGCACAGATACGCAGTATTTT
v_gene: TRBV4-2; d_gene: .; abundance: .; j_gene: TRBJ1-5; CDR3aa: CASSQVLGAGWSNQPQHF; CDR3nt: TGTGCCAGCAGCCAAGTTTTGGGAGCAGGGTGGAGCAATCAGCCCCAGCATTTT
v_gene: TRBV7-2; d_gene: TRBD1; abundance: .; j_gene: TRBJ1-2; CDR3aa: CASSLTGGEGGYTF; CDR3nt: TGTGCCAGCAGCCTCACAGGGGGCGAGGGTGGCTACACCTTC
v_gene: TRBV20-1; d_gene: .; abundance: few; j_gene: TRBJ2-3; CDR3aa: CSARDTGGSGDTQYF; CDR3nt: TGCAGTGCTAGAGATACGGGCGGGTCGGGAGATACGCAGTATTTT
v_gene: TRBV6-1; d_gene: TRBD1; abundance: few; j_gene: TRBJ1-5; CDR3aa: CASSANDRDYSNQPQHF; CDR3nt: TGTGCCAGCAGTGCTAACGACAGGGATTATAGCAATCAGCCCCAGCATTTT
v_gene: TRBV2; d_gene: .; abundance: many; j_gene: TRBJ2-7; CDR3aa: CASSELYEQYF; CDR3nt: TGTGCCAGCAGTGAATTATACGAGCAGTACTTC
v_gene: TRBV20-1; d_gene: TRBD1; abundance: .; j_gene: TRBJ1-1; CDR3aa: CSAGQGAAAFF; CDR3nt: TGCAGTGCTGGACAGGGTGCGGCAGCTTTCTTT
v_gene: TRBV5-6; d_gene: .; abundance: .; j_gene: TRBJ2-7; CDR3aa: CASGQGIYEQYF; CDR3nt: TGTGCCAGCGGCCAGGGGATCTACGAGCAGTACTTC
v_gene: TRBV7-2; d_gene: TRBD1; abundance: .; j_gene: TRBJ1-2; CDR3aa: CASSSPGQGTSDYGYTF; CDR3nt: TGTGCCAGCAGCTCCCCAGGACAGGGGACCTCTGACTATGGCTACACCTTC
v_gene: TRBV4-3; d_gene: .; abundance: once; j_gene: TRBJ1-4; CDR3aa: CASSPGFANEKLFF; CDR3nt: TGCGCCAGCAGTCCAGGATTTGCTAATGAAAAACTGTTTTTT
v_gene: TRBV29-1; d_gene: .; abundance: .; j_gene: TRBJ2-1; CDR3aa: CSVGLAGRNEQFF; CDR3nt: TGCAGCGTTGGTTTGGCTGGGAGGAATGAGCAGTTCTTC
v_gene: TRBV6-1; d_gene: TRBD1; abundance: few; j_gene: TRBJ2-1; CDR3aa: CASTHLPRTGGSYNEQFF; CDR3nt: TGTGCCAGCACTCACCTGCCCCGGACAGGGGGCTCCTACAATGAGCAGTTCTTC
v_gene: TRBV6-5; d_gene: .; abundance: once; j_gene: TRBJ2-1; CDR3aa: CASSYDEGPYNEQFF; CDR3nt: TGTGCCAGCAGTTACGACGAAGGACCTTACAATGAGCAGTTCTTC
v_gene: TRBV15; d_gene: TRBD2; abundance: .; j_gene: TRBJ2-1; CDR3aa: CATSRATGLAGGNEQFF; CDR3nt: TGTGCCACCAGCAGAGCGACGGGACTAGCGGGGGGGAATGAGCAGTTCTTC
v_gene: TRBV24-1; d_gene: .; abundance: .; j_gene: TRBJ2-3; CDR3aa: CATSQQGGGTDTQYF; CDR3nt: TGTGCCACTTCCCAGCAGGGGGGCGGCACAGATACGCAGTATTTT
v_gene: TRBV3-1; d_gene: .; abundance: few; j_gene: TRBJ2-1; CDR3aa: CASSPTGNPYNEQFF; CDR3nt: TGTGCCAGCAGCCCCACAGGGAACCCCTACAATGAGCAGTTCTTC
v_gene: TRBV4-1; d_gene: .; abundance: .; j_gene: TRBJ2-7; CDR3aa: CASSQDVRDPEQYF; CDR3nt: TGCGCCAGCAGCCAAGATGTGAGGGACCCCGAGCAGTACTTC
v_gene: TRBV4-3; d_gene: .; abundance: few; j_gene: TRBJ2-5; CDR3aa: CASSQVVGTEETQYF; CDR3nt: TGCGCCAGCAGCCAAGTGGTGGGGACGGAAGAGACCCAGTACTTC
v_gene: TRBV5-1; d_gene: TRBD2; abundance: .; j_gene: TRBJ2-3; CDR3aa: CASSLERGADTQYF; CDR3nt: TGCGCCAGCAGCTTGGAGCGGGGGGCAGATACGCAGTATTTT
v_gene: TRBV14; d_gene: .; abundance: .; j_gene: TRBJ1-2; CDR3aa: CASSQDLGRGYGYTF; CDR3nt: TGTGCCAGCAGCCAAGATCTGGGCAGGGGCTATGGCTACACCTTC
v_gene: TRBV3-1; d_gene: .; abundance: .; j_gene: TRBJ2-1; CDR3aa: CASSPDRVQGFNEQFF; CDR3nt: TGTGCCAGCAGCCCCGATCGGGTGCAGGGGTTCAATGAGCAGTTCTTC
v_gene: TRBV4-3; d_gene: .; abundance: .; j_gene: TRBJ1-5; CDR3aa: CASSQAWGRWNQPQHF; CDR3nt: TGCGCCAGCAGCCAGGCTTGGGGGAGATGGAACCAGCCCCAGCATTTT
v_gene: TRBV27; d_gene: TRBD1; abundance: .; j_gene: TRBJ1-2; CDR3aa: CASSLSGRGTGAPFYGYTF; CDR3nt: TGTGCCAGCAGTTTATCTGGCCGCGGGACAGGGGCCCCTTTCTATGGCTACACCTTC
v_gene: TRBV7-9; d_gene: .; abundance: once; j_gene: TRBJ2-5; CDR3aa: CASSLKDQETQYF; CDR3nt: TGTGCCAGCAGCCTCAAGGACCAAGAGACCCAGTACTTC
v_gene: TRBV20-1; d_gene: TRBD2; abundance: .; j_gene: TRBJ2-3; CDR3aa: CSATPLGGGTTDTQYF; CDR3nt: TGCAGTGCTACACCCTTAGGCGGGGGAACCACAGATACGCAGTATTTT
v_gene: TRBV19; d_gene: TRBD2; abundance: .; j_gene: TRBJ2-3; CDR3aa: CASSKWELAGLGDTQYF; CDR3nt: TGTGCCAGTAGTAAATGGGAACTAGCGGGTTTGGGAGATACGCAGTATTTT
v_gene: TRBV7-2; d_gene: .; abundance: .; j_gene: TRBJ1-5; CDR3aa: CASSYGDGSQPQHF; CDR3nt: TGTGCCAGCAGCTATGGAGACGGGAGTCAGCCCCAGCATTTT
v_gene: TRBV7-2; d_gene: .; abundance: .; j_gene: TRBJ1-4; CDR3aa: CASSSSPLVGEVFF; CDR3nt: TGTGCCAGCAGCTCCAGCCCTCTTGTAGGGGAGGTGTTTTTT
v_gene: TRBV29-1; d_gene: .; abundance: few; j_gene: TRBJ2-5; CDR3aa: CSVVRSGSSQETQYF; CDR3nt: TGCAGCGTTGTTCGGAGCGGTTCCTCCCAAGAGACCCAGTACTTC
v_gene: TRBV12-5; d_gene: .; abundance: .; j_gene: TRBJ2-3; CDR3aa: CASGFFGVRTDTQYF; CDR3nt: TGTGCTAGTGGTTTCTTCGGAGTGCGGACAGATACGCAGTATTTT
v_gene: TRBV7-2; d_gene: TRBD2; abundance: few; j_gene: TRBJ2-1; CDR3aa: CASSPTSGASGFYNEQFF; CDR3nt: TGTGCCAGCAGCCCCACTTCAGGAGCTAGCGGGTTTTACAATGAGCAGTTCTTC
v_gene: TRBV5-1; d_gene: TRBD1; abundance: .; j_gene: TRBJ2-1; CDR3aa: CASSLQNRGRYNEQFF; CDR3nt: TGCGCCAGCAGCTTGCAAAACAGGGGGCGCTACAATGAGCAGTTCTTC
v_gene: TRBV5-1; d_gene: .; abundance: .; j_gene: TRBJ2-6; CDR3aa: CASSLGYRAGANVLTF; CDR3nt: TGCGCCAGCAGCTTAGGGTACAGGGCCGGGGCCAACGTCCTGACTTTC
v_gene: TRBV7-9; d_gene: .; abundance: .; j_gene: TRBJ1-5; CDR3aa: CASSGGVGNQPQHF; CDR3nt: TGTGCCAGCAGCGGTGGGGTTGGCAATCAGCCCCAGCATTTT
v_gene: TRBV5-1; d_gene: .; abundance: many; j_gene: TRBJ1-2; CDR3aa: CASSLDGSYGYTF; CDR3nt: TGTGCCAGCAGCCTAGACGGATCCTATGGCTACACCTTC
v_gene: TRBV7-2; d_gene: TRBD1; abundance: few; j_gene: TRBJ2-5; CDR3aa: CASSSLSGGNQETQYF; CDR3nt: TGTGCCAGCAGCTCCCTCTCAGGGGGAAATCAAGAGACCCAGTACTTC
v_gene: TRBV20-1; d_gene: TRBD1; abundance: .; j_gene: TRBJ2-1; CDR3aa: CSARFGTGTSEQFF; CDR3nt: TGCAGTGCTAGATTCGGGACAGGGACCTCCGAGCAGTTCTTC
v_gene: TRBV29-1; d_gene: .; abundance: many; j_gene: TRBJ2-7; CDR3aa: CSVGEAGIYSYEQYF; CDR3nt: TGCAGCGTTGGGGAGGCAGGAATTTACTCCTACGAGCAGTACTTC
v_gene: TRBV12-3/TRBV12-4; d_gene: .; abundance: .; j_gene: TRBJ1-1; CDR3aa: CASTSGGAEAFF; CDR3nt: TGTGCCAGCACCTCGGGGGGGGCGGAGGCTTTCTTT
v_gene: TRBV12-3/TRBV12-4; d_gene: .; abundance: .; j_gene: TRBJ1-4; CDR3aa: CATGRAGLREKLFF; CDR3nt: TGTGCCACAGGTCGGGCAGGGTTAAGGGAAAAACTGTTTTTT
v_gene: TRBV6-2/TRBV6-3; d_gene: .; abundance: .; j_gene: TRBJ2-6; CDR3aa: CASSYSRLQSGANVLTF; CDR3nt: TGTGCCAGCAGTTACTCGAGGTTGCAATCTGGGGCCAACGTCCTGACTTTC
v_gene: TRBV3-1; d_gene: TRBD2; abundance: .; j_gene: TRBJ2-5; CDR3aa: CASSQDRRLAGTQETQYF; CDR3nt: TGTGCCAGCAGCCAAGATCGGCGGCTAGCGGGGACGCAAGAGACCCAGTACTTC
v_gene: TRBV5-1; d_gene: TRBD1; abundance: .; j_gene: TRBJ2-5; CDR3aa: CASSRSTRDRDLQETQYF; CDR3nt: TGCGCCAGCAGCCGTTCCACCCGGGACAGGGACCTCCAAGAGACCCAGTACTTC
v_gene: TRBV6-1; d_gene: TRBD1; abundance: few; j_gene: TRBJ2-1; CDR3aa: CASSHRQGMDEQFF; CDR3nt: TGTGCCAGCAGTCACCGACAGGGGATGGATGAGCAGTTCTTC